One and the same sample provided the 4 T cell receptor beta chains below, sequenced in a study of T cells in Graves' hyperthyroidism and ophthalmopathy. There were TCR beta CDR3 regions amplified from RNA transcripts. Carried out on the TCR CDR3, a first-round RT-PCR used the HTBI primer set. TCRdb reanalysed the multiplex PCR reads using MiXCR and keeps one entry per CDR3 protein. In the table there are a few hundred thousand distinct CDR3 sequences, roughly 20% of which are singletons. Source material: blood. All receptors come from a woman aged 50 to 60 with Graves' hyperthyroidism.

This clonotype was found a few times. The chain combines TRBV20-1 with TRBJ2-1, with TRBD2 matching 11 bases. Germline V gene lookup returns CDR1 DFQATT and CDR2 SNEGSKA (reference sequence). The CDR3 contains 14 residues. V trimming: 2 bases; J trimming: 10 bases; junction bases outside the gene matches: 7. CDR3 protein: CSARTTGTSGEQFF. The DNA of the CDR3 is TGCAGTGCTAGAACTACTGGGACTAGCGGAGAGCAGTTCTTC.

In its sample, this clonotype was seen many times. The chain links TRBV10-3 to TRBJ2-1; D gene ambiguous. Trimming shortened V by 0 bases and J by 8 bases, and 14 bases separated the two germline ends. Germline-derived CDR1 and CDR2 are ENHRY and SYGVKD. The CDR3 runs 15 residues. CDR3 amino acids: CAISESIDLGDEQFF. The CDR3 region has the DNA TGTGCCATCAGTGAGTCGATCGACTTGGGCGATGAGCAGTTCTTC.

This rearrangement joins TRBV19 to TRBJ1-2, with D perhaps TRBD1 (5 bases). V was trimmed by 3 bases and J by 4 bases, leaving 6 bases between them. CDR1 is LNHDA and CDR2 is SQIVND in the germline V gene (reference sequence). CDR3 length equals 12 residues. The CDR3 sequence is CASSIDSYGYTF. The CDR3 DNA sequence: TGTGCCAGTAGTATCGACAGCTATGGCTACACCTTC.

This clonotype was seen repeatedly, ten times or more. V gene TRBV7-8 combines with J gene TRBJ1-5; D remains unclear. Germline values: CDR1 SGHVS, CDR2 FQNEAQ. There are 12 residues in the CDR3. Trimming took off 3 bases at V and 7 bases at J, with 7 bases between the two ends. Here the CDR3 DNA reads TGTGCCAGCAGCTTGCGCCGACAGCCCCAGCATTTT. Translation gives CASSLRRQPQHF.